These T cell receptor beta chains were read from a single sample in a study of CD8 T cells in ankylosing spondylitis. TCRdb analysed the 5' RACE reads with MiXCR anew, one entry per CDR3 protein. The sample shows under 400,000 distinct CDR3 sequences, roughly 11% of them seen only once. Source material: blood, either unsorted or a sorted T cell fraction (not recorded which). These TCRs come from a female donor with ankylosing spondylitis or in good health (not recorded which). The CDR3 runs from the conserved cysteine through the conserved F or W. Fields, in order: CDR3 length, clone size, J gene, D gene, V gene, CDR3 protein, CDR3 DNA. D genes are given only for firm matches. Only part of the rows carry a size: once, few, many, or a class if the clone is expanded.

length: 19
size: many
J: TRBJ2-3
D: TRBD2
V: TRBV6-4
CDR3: CASSDSAVAGEGGTDTQYF
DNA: TGTGCCAGCAGTGACTCGGCGGTAGCGGGAGAAGGTGGCACAGATACGCAGTATTTT

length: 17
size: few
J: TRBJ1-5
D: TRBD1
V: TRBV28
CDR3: CASSFWEGTESNQPQHF
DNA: TGTGCCAGCAGTTTTTGGGAGGGGACAGAAAGCAATCAGCCCCAGCATTTT

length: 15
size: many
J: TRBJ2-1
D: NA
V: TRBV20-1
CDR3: CSARELAGVKNEQFF
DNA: TGCAGTGCTAGAGAATTGGCAGGGGTTAAGAATGAGCAGTTCTTC

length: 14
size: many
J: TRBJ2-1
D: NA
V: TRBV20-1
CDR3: CSASSQRIMIEQFF
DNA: TGCAGTGCCTCCTCCCAGCGTATAATGATAGAGCAGTTCTTC

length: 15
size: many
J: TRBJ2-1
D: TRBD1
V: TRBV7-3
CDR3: CASSPGTGPFGEQFF
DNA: TGTGCCAGCAGCCCCGGGACAGGGCCCTTCGGTGAGCAGTTCTTC

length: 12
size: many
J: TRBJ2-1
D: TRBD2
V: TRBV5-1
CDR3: CASSLGGDEQFF
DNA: TGTGCCAGCAGTTTGGGGGGGGATGAGCAGTTCTTC

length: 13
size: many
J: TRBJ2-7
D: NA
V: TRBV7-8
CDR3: CASSRTTSYEQYF
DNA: TGTGCCAGCAGCCGGACTACTTCCTACGAGCAGTACTTC

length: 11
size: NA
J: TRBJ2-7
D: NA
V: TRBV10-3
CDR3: CAISGGLEQYF
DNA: TGTGCCATCAGTGGGGGGCTCGAGCAGTACTTC

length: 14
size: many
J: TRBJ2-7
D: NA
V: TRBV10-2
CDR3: CASSERVLGGEQYF
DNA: TGCGCCAGCAGTGAACGGGTTCTGGGGGGCGAGCAGTACTTC

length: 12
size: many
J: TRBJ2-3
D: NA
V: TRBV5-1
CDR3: CASSEDTDTQYF
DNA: TGCGCCAGCAGCGAGGACACAGATACGCAGTATTTT

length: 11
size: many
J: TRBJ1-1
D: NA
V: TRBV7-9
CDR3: CASSPNRQQFF
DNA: TGTGCCAGCAGCCCAAACCGACAGCAGTTCTTT

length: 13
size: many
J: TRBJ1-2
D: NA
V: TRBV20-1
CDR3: CSVAGQYDYGYTF
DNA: TGCAGTGTAGCCGGACAGTATGACTATGGCTACACCTTC

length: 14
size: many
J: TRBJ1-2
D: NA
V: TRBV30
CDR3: CAWSVQRGLLGYTF
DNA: TGTGCCTGGAGTGTACAGAGAGGGTTACTAGGCTACACCTTC

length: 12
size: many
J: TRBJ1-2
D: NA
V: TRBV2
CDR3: CASRGTAYGYTF
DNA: TGTGCCAGCAGGGGGACTGCCTATGGCTACACCTTC

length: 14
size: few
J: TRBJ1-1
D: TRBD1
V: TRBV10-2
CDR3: CASRGQGGSPKAFF
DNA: TGCGCCAGCAGAGGACAGGGAGGATCCCCTAAAGCTTTCTTT

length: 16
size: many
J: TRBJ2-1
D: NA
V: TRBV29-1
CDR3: CSVEDLDRKSYNEQFF
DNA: TGCAGCGTTGAAGATCTAGACAGAAAATCCTACAATGAGCAGTTCTTC

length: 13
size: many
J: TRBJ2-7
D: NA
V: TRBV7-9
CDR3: CASSPTPLYEQYF
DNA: TGTGCCAGCAGCCCGACTCCCCTCTACGAGCAGTACTTC

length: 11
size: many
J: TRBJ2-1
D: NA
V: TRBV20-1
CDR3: CSVFLDHLQFF
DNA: TGCAGTGTTTTTCTAGACCACCTCCAGTTCTTC

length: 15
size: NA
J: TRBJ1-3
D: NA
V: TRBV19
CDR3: CASRIDRISGNTIYF
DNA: TGTGCCAGTAGAATCGACAGGATCTCTGGAAACACCATATATTTT

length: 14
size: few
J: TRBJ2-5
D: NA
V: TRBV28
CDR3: CASSLVLAEETQYF
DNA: TGTGCCAGCAGTTTAGTACTAGCAGAAGAGACCCAGTACTTC

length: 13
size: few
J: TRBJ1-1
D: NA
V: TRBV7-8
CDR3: CASSISGTAKAFF
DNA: TGTGCCAGCAGCATAAGCGGGACGGCGAAGGCTTTCTTT

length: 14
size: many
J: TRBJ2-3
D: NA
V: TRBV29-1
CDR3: CSVGSTVGTDTQYF
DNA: TGCAGCGTTGGGTCGACTGTTGGCACAGATACGCAGTATTTT

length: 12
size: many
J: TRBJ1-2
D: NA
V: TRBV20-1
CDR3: CSARGGSEGYTF
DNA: TGCAGTGCCCGGGGCGGCTCGGAGGGCTACACCTTC

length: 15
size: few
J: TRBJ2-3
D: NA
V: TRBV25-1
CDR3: CASSAPGRSTDTQYF
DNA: TGTGCCAGCAGTGCACCGGGACGCAGCACAGATACGCAGTATTTT

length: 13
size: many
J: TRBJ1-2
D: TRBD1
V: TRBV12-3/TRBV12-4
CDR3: CASSFGTGVGYTF
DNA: TGTGCCAGCAGTTTCGGGACAGGGGTAGGCTACACCTTC